These T cell receptor beta chains were read from a single sample in a study of T-cell reconstitution after alpha-beta-depleted transplantation in children. MiXCR, run by TCRdb on the PCR reads, gives a single entry per CDR3 protein. The table includes under 250,000 distinct CDR3 sequences, more than 15% detected once. Sequencing used PBMCs, mostly from graft donor cells, obtained 360 days after TCRalphabeta/CD19-depleted stem cell transplant. The origin of the receptors is a male patient aged 2 to 10 who had a stem cell transplant for acute lymphoblastic leukemia, so the T cells may come from the graft donor. Each CDR3 is given with its conserved first and last residue.

TRBV7-9,TRBJ2-1,CASTDIRKVNEQFF
TRBV29-1,TRBJ2-7,CSVVPNREAEQYF
TRBV20-1,TRBJ2-5,CSADHQETQYF
TRBV15,TRBJ1-2,CATSSPGLSYGYTF
TRBV20-1,TRBJ2-1,CSAREPTRTKNEQFF
TRBV7-7,TRBJ2-7,CASSPRTDRSSYEQYF
TRBV7-9,TRBJ2-7,CASSLAHLQGSSYEQYF
TRBV18,TRBJ2-3,CASSQTGFADTQYF
TRBV6-1,TRBJ2-3,CASRLGLPSTDTQYF
TRBV27,TRBJ1-1,CASSHPSGTEAFF
TRBV27,TRBJ2-7,CASSLTSGVNEQYF
TRBV11-2,TRBJ2-2,CASSSTSLAGELFF
TRBV29-1,TRBJ2-1,CSVEDHKTSYNEQFF
TRBV2,TRBJ2-1,CASRKQGDEQFF
TRBV7-6,TRBJ2-5,CASSLVDLAGGPKTQYF
TRBV10-3,TRBJ2-5,CAISGGGGGPRETQYF
TRBV28,TRBJ2-1,CASSLQGYEQFF
TRBV20-1,TRBJ1-5,CSAREGQGWQPQHF
TRBV7-9,TRBJ1-2,CASSPGQGGNYGYTF
TRBV11-2,TRBJ2-5,CASSFDLAGGWQETQYF
TRBV5-1,TRBJ2-5,CASSLGDLGETQYF
TRBV28,TRBJ2-1,CASSFLGPPPGRFF
TRBV15,TRBJ1-1,CATTPRRGNTEAFF
TRBV5-1,TRBJ2-3,CASNDGGGTDTQYF
TRBV12-3/TRBV12-4,TRBJ2-5,CASSFRGLETQYF
TRBV20-1,TRBJ2-7,CSARATTGLAGGWLNEQYF
TRBV18,TRBJ2-7,CASSPLEGLAYEQYF
TRBV7-9,TRBJ1-6,CASSLEQYNSPLHF
TRBV6-5,TRBJ1-3,CASSSGQGVLDTIYF
TRBV6-5,TRBJ1-1,CASSYSLRENTEAFF
TRBV27,TRBJ2-7,CASSLTGGGGYEQYF
TRBV12-3/TRBV12-4,TRBJ2-2,CASSPRLTNTGELFF
TRBV20-1,TRBJ2-7,CSAPTTSGGRYEQYF
TRBV7-9,TRBJ2-1,CASSGGGTGAYNEQFF
TRBV4-3,TRBJ2-2,CASSQALTGELFF
TRBV3-1,TRBJ2-3,CASSHLGSTGATDTQYF
TRBV12-3/TRBV12-4,TRBJ2-3,CASNPREADTQYF
TRBV9,TRBJ2-5,CASSYSTSGGDETQYF
TRBV29-1,TRBJ2-5,CSVYLVFGETQYF
TRBV11-2,TRBJ2-1,CASSLEPSGDFYNEQFF
TRBV7-9,TRBJ1-1,CASSPSWGVGQTEAFF
TRBV3-1,TRBJ2-3,CASSQEEGGGTDTQYF
TRBV9,TRBJ2-7,CASSTRTSGGAYEQYF
TRBV5-1,TRBJ1-2,CASSLDAGDGYTF
TRBV15,TRBJ2-5,CATSRDTSGETQYF